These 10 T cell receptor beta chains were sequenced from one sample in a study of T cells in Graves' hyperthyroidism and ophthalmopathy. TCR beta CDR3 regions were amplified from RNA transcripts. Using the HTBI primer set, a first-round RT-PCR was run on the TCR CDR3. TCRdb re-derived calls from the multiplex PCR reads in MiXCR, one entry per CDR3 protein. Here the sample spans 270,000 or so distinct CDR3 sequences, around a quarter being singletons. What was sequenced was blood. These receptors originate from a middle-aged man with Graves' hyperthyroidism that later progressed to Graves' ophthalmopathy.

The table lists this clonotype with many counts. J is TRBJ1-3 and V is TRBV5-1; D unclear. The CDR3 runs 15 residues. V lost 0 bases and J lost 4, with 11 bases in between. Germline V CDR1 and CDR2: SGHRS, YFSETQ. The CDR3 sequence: CASSLDVGGGNTIYF. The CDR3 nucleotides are TGCGCCAGCAGCTTGGATGTTGGAGGCGGAAACACCATATATTTT.

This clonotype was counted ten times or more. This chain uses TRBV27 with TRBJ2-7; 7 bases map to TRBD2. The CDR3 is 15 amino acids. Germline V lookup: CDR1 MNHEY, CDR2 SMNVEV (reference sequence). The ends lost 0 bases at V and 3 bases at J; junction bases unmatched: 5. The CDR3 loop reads CASSLSAGTNYEQYF. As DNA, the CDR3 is TGTGCCAGCAGTTTATCGGCCGGGACTAACTACGAGCAGTACTTC.

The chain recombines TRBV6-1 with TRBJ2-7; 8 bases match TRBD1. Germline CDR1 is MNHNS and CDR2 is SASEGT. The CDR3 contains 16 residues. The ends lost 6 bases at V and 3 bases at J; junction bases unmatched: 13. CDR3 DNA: TGTGCCAGCAGAAGGATCCTGGGACAGGATATCTACGAGCAGTACTTC. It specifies CASRRILGQDIYEQYF.

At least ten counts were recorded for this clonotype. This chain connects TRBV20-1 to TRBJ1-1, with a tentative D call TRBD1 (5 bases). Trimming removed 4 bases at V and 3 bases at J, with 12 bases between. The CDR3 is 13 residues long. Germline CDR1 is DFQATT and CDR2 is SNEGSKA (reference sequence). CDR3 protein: CSATTRQYTEAFF. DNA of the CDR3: TGCAGTGCTACCACCCGACAGTACACTGAAGCTTTCTTT.

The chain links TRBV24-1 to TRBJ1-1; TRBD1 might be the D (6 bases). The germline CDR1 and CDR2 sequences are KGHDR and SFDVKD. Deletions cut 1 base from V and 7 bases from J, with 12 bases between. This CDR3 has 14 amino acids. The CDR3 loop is CATSDFSGDLEAFF. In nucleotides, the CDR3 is TGTGCCACCAGTGATTTTTCAGGGGACCTTGAAGCTTTCTTT.

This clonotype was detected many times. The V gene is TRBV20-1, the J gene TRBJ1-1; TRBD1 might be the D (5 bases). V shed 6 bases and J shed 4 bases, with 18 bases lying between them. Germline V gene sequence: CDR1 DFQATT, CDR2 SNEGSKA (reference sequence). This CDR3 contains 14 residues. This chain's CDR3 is CSALRWGRGTEAFF. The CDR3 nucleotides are TGCAGTGCCCTAAGGTGGGGGAGAGGCACTGAAGCTTTCTTT.

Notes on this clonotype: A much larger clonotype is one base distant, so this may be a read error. The DNA of the CDR3 is TGTGCCAGCAATCCTCGACAGGCGGGGCAGCCCCAGCATTTT. This translates into CASNPRQAGQPQHF. The rearrangement joins TRBV6-1 to TRBJ1-5; tentatively, D is TRBD1 (6 bases). Trimming left V 7 bases short and J 7 bases short, with 17 bases between. CDR3 length: 14 residues. The germline V gene has CDR1 MNHNS and CDR2 SASEGT.

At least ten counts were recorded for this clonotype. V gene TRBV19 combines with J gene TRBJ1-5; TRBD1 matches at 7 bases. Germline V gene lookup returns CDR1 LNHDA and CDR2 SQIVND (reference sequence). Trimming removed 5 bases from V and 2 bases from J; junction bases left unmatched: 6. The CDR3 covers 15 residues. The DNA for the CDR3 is TGTGCCAGTAGTTTACAGGGGTTGGGCAATCAGCCCCAGCATTTT. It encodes CASSLQGLGNQPQHF.

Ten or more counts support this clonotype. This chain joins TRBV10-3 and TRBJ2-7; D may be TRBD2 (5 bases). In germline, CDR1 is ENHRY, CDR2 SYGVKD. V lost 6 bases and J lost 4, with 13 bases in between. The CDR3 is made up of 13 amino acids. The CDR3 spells CAIRTERGYEQYF. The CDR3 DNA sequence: TGTGCCATCAGGACGGAGCGAGGGTACGAGCAGTACTTC.

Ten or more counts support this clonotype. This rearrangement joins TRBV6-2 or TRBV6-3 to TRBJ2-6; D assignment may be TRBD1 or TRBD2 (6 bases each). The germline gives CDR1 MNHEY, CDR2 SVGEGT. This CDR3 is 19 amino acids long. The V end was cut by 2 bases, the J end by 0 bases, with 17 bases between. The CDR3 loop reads CASSYRGLLLGSGANVLTF. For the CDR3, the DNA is TGTGCCAGCAGTTACCGGGGGCTTTTGTTGGGCTCTGGGGCCAACGTCCTGACTTTC.